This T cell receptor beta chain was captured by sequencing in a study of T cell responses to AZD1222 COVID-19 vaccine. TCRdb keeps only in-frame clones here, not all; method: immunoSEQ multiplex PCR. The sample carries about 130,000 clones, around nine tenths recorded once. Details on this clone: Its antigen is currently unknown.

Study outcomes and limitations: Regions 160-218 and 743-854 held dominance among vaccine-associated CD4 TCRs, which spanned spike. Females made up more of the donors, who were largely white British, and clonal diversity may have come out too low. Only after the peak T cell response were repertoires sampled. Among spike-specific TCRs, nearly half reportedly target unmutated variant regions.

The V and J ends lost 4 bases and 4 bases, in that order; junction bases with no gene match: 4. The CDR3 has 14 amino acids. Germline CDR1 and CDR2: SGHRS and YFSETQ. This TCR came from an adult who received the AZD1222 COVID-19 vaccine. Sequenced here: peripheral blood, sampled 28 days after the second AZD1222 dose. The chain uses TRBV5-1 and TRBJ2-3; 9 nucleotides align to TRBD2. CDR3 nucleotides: TGCGCCAGCAGCCGTAGCGGGGGCGCAGATACGCAGTATTTT. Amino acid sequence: CASSRSGGADTQYF.